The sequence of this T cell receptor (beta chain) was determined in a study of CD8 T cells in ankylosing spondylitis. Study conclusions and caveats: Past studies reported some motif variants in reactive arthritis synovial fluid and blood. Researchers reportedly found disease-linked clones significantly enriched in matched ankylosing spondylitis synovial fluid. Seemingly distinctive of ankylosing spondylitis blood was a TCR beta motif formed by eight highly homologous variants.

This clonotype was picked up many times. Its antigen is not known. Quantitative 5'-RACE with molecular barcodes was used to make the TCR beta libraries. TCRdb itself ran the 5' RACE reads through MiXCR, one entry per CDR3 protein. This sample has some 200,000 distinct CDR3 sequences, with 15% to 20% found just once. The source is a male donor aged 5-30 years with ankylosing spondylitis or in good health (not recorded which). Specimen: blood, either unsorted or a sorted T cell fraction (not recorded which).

CDR3 in amino acids: CSARPDRGNHTGELFF. The DNA for the CDR3 is TGCAGTGCTAGACCGGATAGGGGAAACCACACCGGGGAGCTGTTTTTT. The rearrangement joins TRBV20-1 to TRBJ2-2; perhaps TRBD1 as D (5 bases). The CDR3 covers 16 residues. Trimming removed 2 bases from V and 3 bases from J, with 16 bases in between. Germline CDR1 and CDR2: DFQATT and SNEGSKA (reference sequence).